These 23 T cell receptor beta chains were sequenced from one sample in a study of response to subunit inactivated influenza vaccine. TCRdb independently ran MiXCR on the RT-PCR reads; one entry per CDR3 protein. The table includes about 190,000 distinct CDR3 sequences, around 15% detected once. The material was CD8+ T cells sorted from PBMCs, obtained less than 6 days after vaccination. These receptors all come from a man between 50 and 59 years old who received an inactivated influenza vaccine.

The table lists this clonotype with many counts. This rearrangement joins TRBV12-3 or TRBV12-4 to TRBJ2-6, with D uncertain. V lost 3 bases and J 0 bases, leaving 6 bases between the germline ends. The CDR3 runs to 15 residues. CDR3 loop: CASSFVSSGANVLTF. The CDR3 DNA reads TGTGCCAGCAGTTTCGTGAGCTCTGGGGCCAACGTCCTGACTTTC.

This chain connects TRBV27 to TRBJ2-5; weak D call: TRBD2 (5 bases). The germline gives CDR1 MNHEY, CDR2 SMNVEV (reference sequence). This CDR3 comprises 14 residues. V lost 4 bases and J 4 bases, leaving 13 bases between the germline ends. This chain's CDR3 is CASSSFGGSETQYF. The CDR3 DNA reads TGTGCCAGCAGTTCCTTCGGAGGATCAGAGACCCAGTACTTC.

This clonotype was observed a handful of times. CDR3 bases: TGCGCCAGCAGCCAAGGCTCGGGACAGGGGACCTACGAGCAGTACTTC. Its protein is CASSQGSGQGTYEQYF. The chain recombines TRBV4-3 with TRBJ2-7, with 10 bases aligning to TRBD1. Germline V CDR1 and CDR2: LGHNA, YSLEER. After removal of 1 base from V and 2 bases from J, the junction contained 5 bases not matched to a gene. This CDR3 is 16 amino acids long.

This sequence joins TRBV2 and TRBJ2-2; a possible D gene is TRBD1 (5 bases). Germline-derived CDR1 and CDR2 are SNHLY and FYNNEI. The CDR3 extends over 13 amino acids. V shed 8 bases and J shed 0 bases, with 7 bases lying between them. The CDR3 bases are TGTGCCAGCTTCAGGGCGAACACCGGGGAGCTGTTTTTT. It specifies CASFRANTGELFF.

This clonotype was seen more than once but under ten times. The chain couples TRBV5-1 to TRBJ2-7, with TRBD2 identical over 13 bases. Trimming removed 1 base from V and 2 bases from J; junction bases left unmatched: 9. The CDR3 is made up of 18 amino acids. Germline V CDR1 and CDR2: SGHRS, YFSETQ. The CDR3, as DNA: TGCGCCAGCAGCTTGTGGACTAGCGGGGGTGATATTACCTACGAGCAGTACTTC. As protein: CASSLWTSGGDITYEQYF.

To note about this clonotype: A read error may account for a junction end that differs from germline. This rearrangement joins TRBV9 to TRBJ2-7; 11 nucleotides line up with TRBD2. The CDR3 spans 14 residues. Per the germline V gene, CDR1 is SGDLS and CDR2 is YYNGEE. The CDR3 region is CAGSPGTSGYEQYF. CDR3 DNA sequence: TGTGCCGGCAGCCCAGGGACTAGCGGTTACGAGCAGTACTTC.

The chain combines TRBV28 with TRBJ2-6, with D tentatively TRBD2 (6 bases). Germline values: CDR1 MDHEN, CDR2 SYDVKM. V was pared by 3 bases and J by 2 bases, with 20 bases between. This CDR3 is 19 amino acids long. The CDR3 is CASSFPPTSAAAGANVLTF. The CDR3 DNA is TGTGCCAGCAGTTTCCCTCCGACTAGTGCCGCCGCTGGGGCCAACGTCCTGACTTTC.

The rearrangement links TRBV29-1 to TRBJ2-1, with D hard to call. This CDR3 comprises 11 residues. Germline CDR1 is SQVTM and CDR2 is ANQGSEA. Trimming took 8 bases from V and 0 from J, leaving 5 bases between them. CDR3 region: CSWSSYNEQFF. The CDR3 region has the DNA TGCAGCTGGAGCTCCTACAATGAGCAGTTCTTC.

This clonotype came up many times. The chain joins TRBV29-1 to TRBJ2-3; no definite D call. V dropped 6 bases and J dropped 2 bases, with 15 bases sitting between them. Germline assignment: CDR1 SQVTM and CDR2 ANQGSEA. The CDR3 consists of 14 residues. The CDR3 DNA follows: TGCAGCGTCCCCGACTTACCTTTCACAGATACGCAGTATTTT. This encodes CSVPDLPFTDTQYF.

The chain employs TRBV2 and TRBJ1-3; a weak D match, TRBD1 (5 bases). The CDR3 runs 14 residues. Germline V gene sequence: CDR1 SNHLY, CDR2 FYNNEI. The V and J ends lost 4 bases and 2 bases respectively, with 9 bases between them. Here the CDR3 DNA reads TGTGCCAGCAGTGCGGAGGGGCCTGGAAACACCATATATTTT. Protein: CASSAEGPGNTIYF.

This clonotype has more than one count but fewer than ten. The rearrangement joins TRBV19 to TRBJ1-2; a possible D gene is TRBD1 (6 bases). This CDR3 is built from 13 residues. V shed 6 bases and J shed 5 bases, with 13 bases lying between them. Germline V gene lookup returns CDR1 LNHDA and CDR2 SQIVND (reference sequence). Written as DNA, the CDR3 is TGTGCCAGTAGCACAGGGTTGGGATATGGCTACACCTTC. This gives the protein CASSTGLGYGYTF.

The sample holds a few counts of this clonotype. The chain carries TRBV6-1 and TRBJ1-1; weak D call: TRBD1 (5 bases). V was shortened by 7 bases and J by 4 bases, with 16 bases between the two germline ends. CDR3 length: 14 amino acids. Germline CDR1 reads MNHNS; CDR2 reads SASEGT. For the CDR3, the DNA is TGTGCCAGCAAACTAATCGGGGGTGGCACTGAAGCTTTCTTT. Translation: CASKLIGGGTEAFF.

This clonotype was counted at least ten times. The chain uses TRBV20-1 and TRBJ2-4, with a tentative D call TRBD2 (6 bases). The CDR3 has 15 amino acids. V lost 0 bases and J lost 1, with 10 bases in between. Germline CDR1 reads DFQATT; CDR2 reads SNEGSKA (reference sequence). In nucleotides, the CDR3 is TGCAGTGCTAGAGATTACCGGGAGGCCAAAAACATTCAGTACTTC. This codes for CSARDYREAKNIQYF.

This clonotype occurred a few times. J is TRBJ1-1 and V is TRBV7-8, with 8 bases lining up with TRBD1. Germline assignment: CDR1 SGHVS and CDR2 FQNEAQ. Germline trimming cut 4 bases from V and 5 bases from J; bases unmatched to any gene: 6. The CDR3 is made up of 14 amino acids. This chain's CDR3 is CASSSQGARTEAFF. The DNA for the CDR3 is TGTGCCAGCAGCTCCCAGGGGGCAAGGACTGAAGCTTTCTTT.

Many counts were recorded for this clonotype. V usage is TRBV20-1 and J usage is TRBJ2-3, with 7 bases aligning to TRBD2. Per the germline V gene, CDR1 is DFQATT and CDR2 is SNEGSKA (reference sequence). CDR3 length equals 19 residues. The trim removed 5 bases at V and 5 bases at J, leaving 25 bases unmatched. The CDR3 DNA reads TGCAGTGCTCCCTTTTATGTAGCGGGTCAGAGTGGGGAAGAAGATACGCAGTATTTT. It yields the protein CSAPFYVAGQSGEEDTQYF.

The chain uses TRBV12-3 or TRBV12-4 and TRBJ1-2, with D hard to call. CDR3 length equals 13 residues. V was cut by 4 bases and J by 0 bases, with 6 bases left in between. CDR3 sequence reads: CASSSQANYGYTF. For the CDR3, the DNA is TGTGCCAGCAGTTCTCAGGCTAACTATGGCTACACCTTC.

This clonotype showed up many times. The genes are TRBV4-2 and TRBJ2-2; weak D call: TRBD1 (5 bases). Germline CDR1 LGHNA, CDR2 YNFKEQ. V lost 1 base, J lost 2 bases, and 8 bases lay in between. The CDR3 spans 15 residues. CDR3 amino acids: CASSQGTPNTGELFF. CDR3 nucleotides: TGTGCCAGCAGCCAAGGGACACCTAACACCGGGGAGCTGTTTTTT.

The chain links TRBV7-9 to TRBJ1-5, with D tentatively TRBD1 (6 bases). CDR1 and CDR2 (germline): SEHNR, FQNEAQ (reference sequence). The CDR3 has 14 amino acids. The germline V and J ends were trimmed by 8 bases and 4 bases, with 15 bases remaining between them. CDR3 DNA sequence: TGTGCCAGCCAATCGGGGGGCTTTAATCAGCCCCAGCATTTT. Protein sequence: CASQSGGFNQPQHF. Looking up the rest from reference TRBV7-9 and TRBJ1-5 gives the full variable domain: DTGVSQNPRHKITKRGQNVTFRCDPISEHNRLYWYRQTLGQGPEFLTYFQNEAQLEKSRLLSDRFSAERPKGSFSTLEIQRTEQGDSAMYLCASQSGGFNQPQHFGDGTRLSIL.

The rearrangement links TRBV7-9 to TRBJ2-7, with a tentative D call TRBD1 (6 bases). The germline gives CDR1 SEHNR, CDR2 FQNEAQ (reference sequence). The CDR3 sequence is 15 residues long. Trimming removed 4 bases at V and 2 bases at J, with 15 bases between. The CDR3 region has the DNA TGTGCCAGCAGCTCCCCGGGACATCCAACCTACGAGCAGTACTTC. Its protein product is CASSSPGHPTYEQYF.

This clonotype was seen more than once but under ten times. CDR3 nucleotide sequence: TGTGCCAGCAGTGGGGGACCCGCGGGTGAGACCCAGTACTTC. This sequence encodes CASSGGPAGETQYF. The chain is built from TRBV2 and TRBJ2-5; possibly TRBD1 or TRBD2 for D (5 bases each). Trimming pared 4 bases from V and 5 bases from J, leaving 14 bases between. CDR1 and CDR2 from the germline V gene are SNHLY and FYNNEI. The CDR3 contains 14 residues. Based on the CDR3 plus reference TRBV2 and TRBJ2-5, the full variable domain is EPEVTQTPSHQVTQMGQEVILRCVPISNHLYFYWYRQILGQKVEFLVSFYNNEISEKSEIFDDQFSVERPDGSNFTLKIRSTKLEDSAMYFCASSGGPAGETQYFGPGTRLLVL.

This clonotype was found a few times. The V and J genes are TRBV4-2 and TRBJ2-2; maybe TRBD2 (5 bases). V lost 2 bases and J lost 1, with 14 bases in between. This CDR3 is 17 amino acids long. CDR1 is LGHNA, CDR2 YNFKEQ, per germline. In DNA form, the CDR3 reads TGTGCCAGCAGCCAAACGGACCGCGGGCAGAACACCGGGGAGCTGTTTTTT. It codes for CASSQTDRGQNTGELFF.

J is TRBJ2-7 and V is TRBV4-3, with no clear D. V lost 0 bases and J lost 3, with 12 bases in between. This CDR3 is 15 amino acids long. Germline-derived CDR1 and CDR2 are LGHNA and YSLEER. The CDR3 region is CASSQDRSWDYEQYF. DNA of the CDR3: TGCGCCAGCAGCCAAGATCGAAGCTGGGACTACGAGCAGTACTTC.

This clonotype was seen ten or more times. V is TRBV10-3 and J is TRBJ1-1; a possible D gene is TRBD1 (5 bases). The V end was cut by 5 bases, the J end by 0 bases, with 13 bases between. This CDR3 is built from 15 residues. The germline V gene has CDR1 ENHRY and CDR2 SYGVKD. The CDR3, as DNA: TGTGCCATCAGTAAAGAACCGACAGTGAACACTGAAGCTTTCTTT. It specifies CAISKEPTVNTEAFF.